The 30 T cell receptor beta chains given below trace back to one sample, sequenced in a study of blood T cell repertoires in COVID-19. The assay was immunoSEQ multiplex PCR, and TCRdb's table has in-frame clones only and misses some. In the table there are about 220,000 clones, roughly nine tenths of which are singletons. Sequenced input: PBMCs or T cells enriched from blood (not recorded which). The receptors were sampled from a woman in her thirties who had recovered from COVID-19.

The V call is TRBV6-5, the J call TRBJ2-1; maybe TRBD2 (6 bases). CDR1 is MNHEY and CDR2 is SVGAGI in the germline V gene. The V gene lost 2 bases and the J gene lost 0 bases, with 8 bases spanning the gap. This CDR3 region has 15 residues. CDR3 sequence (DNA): TGTGCCAGCAGTTACGGGGGGAGCTCCTACAATGAGCAGTTCTTC. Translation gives CASSYGGSSYNEQFF.

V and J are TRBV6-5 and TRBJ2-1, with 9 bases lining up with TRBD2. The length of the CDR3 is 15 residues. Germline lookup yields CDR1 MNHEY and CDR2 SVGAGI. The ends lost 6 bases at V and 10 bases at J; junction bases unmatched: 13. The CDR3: CASSPRGGGAGEQFF. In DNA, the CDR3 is TGTGCCAGCAGCCCAAGGGGCGGGGGGGCAGGCGAGCAGTTCTTC.

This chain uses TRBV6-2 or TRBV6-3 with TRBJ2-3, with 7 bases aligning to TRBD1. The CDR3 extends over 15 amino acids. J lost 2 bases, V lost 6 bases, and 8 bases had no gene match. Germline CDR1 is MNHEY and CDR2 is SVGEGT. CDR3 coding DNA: TGTGCCAGCAGCCCCGAGGGACAGCTCACAGATACGCAGTATTTT. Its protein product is CASSPEGQLTDTQYF.

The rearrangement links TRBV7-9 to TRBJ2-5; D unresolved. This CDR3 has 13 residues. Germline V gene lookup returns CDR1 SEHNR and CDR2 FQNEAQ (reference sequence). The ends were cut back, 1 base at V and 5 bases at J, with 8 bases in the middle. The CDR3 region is CASSLVGSETQYF. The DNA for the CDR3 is TGTGCCAGCAGCTTAGTTGGCAGTGAGACCCAGTACTTC.

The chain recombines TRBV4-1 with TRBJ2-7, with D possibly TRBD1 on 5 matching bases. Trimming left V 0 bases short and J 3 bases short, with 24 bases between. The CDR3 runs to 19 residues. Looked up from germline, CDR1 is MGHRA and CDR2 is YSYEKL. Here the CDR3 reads CASSQDYSLRRDRYYEQYF. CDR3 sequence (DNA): TGCGCCAGCAGCCAAGATTATTCCCTACGGAGAGACAGATACTACGAGCAGTACTTC.

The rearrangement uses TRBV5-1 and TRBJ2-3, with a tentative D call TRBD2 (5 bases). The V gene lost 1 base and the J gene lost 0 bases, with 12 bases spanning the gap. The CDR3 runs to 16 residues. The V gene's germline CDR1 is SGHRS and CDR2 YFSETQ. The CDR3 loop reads CASSLTGVRSTDTQYF. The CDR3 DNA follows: TGCGCCAGCAGCTTGACCGGGGTCCGGAGCACAGATACGCAGTATTTT.

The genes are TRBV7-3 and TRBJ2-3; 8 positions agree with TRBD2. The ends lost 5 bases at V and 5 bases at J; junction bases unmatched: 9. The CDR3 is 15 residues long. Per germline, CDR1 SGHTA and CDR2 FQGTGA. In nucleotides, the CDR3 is TGTGCCAGCAGCATCACGGGGGGGCTCGGAGATACGCAGTATTTT. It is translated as CASSITGGLGDTQYF.

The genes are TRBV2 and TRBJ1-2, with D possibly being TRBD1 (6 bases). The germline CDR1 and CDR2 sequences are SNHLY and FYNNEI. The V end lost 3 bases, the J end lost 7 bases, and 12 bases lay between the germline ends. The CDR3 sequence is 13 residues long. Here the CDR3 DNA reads TGTGCCAGCAGTGATTCGGGGACATTTGGCTACACCTTC. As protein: CASSDSGTFGYTF.

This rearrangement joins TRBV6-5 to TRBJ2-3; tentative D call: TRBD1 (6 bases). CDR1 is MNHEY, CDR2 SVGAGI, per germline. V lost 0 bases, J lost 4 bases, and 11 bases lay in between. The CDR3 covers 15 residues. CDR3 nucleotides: TGTGCCAGCAGTTACTCCACAGGGCTGGCAGATACGCAGTATTTT. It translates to CASSYSTGLADTQYF.

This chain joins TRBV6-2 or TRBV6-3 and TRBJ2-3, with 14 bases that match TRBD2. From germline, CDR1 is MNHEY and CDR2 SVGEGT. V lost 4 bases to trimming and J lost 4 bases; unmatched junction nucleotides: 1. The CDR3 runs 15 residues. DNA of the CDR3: TGTGCCAGCAGTTCGACTAGCGGGGGGGCAGATACGCAGTATTTT. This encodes CASSSTSGGADTQYF.

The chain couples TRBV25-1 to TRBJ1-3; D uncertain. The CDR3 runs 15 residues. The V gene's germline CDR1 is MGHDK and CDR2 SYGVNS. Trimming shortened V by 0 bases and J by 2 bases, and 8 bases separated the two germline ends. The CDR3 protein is CASSEYASAGNTIYF. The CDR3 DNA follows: TGTGCCAGCAGTGAATATGCCAGTGCTGGAAACACCATATATTTT.

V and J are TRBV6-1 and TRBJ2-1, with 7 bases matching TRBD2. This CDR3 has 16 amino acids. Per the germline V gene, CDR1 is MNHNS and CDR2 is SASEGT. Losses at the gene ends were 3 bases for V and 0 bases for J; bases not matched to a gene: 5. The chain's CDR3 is CASSEYWTSSYNEQFF. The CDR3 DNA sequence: TGTGCCAGCAGTGAGTATTGGACTAGCTCCTACAATGAGCAGTTCTTC.

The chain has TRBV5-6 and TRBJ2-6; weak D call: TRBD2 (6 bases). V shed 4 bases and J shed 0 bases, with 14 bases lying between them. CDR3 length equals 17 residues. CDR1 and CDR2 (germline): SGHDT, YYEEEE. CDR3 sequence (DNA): TGTGCCAGCAGCGGGAGGTTCACCTTCTCTGGGGCCAACGTCCTGACTTTC. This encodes CASSGRFTFSGANVLTF.

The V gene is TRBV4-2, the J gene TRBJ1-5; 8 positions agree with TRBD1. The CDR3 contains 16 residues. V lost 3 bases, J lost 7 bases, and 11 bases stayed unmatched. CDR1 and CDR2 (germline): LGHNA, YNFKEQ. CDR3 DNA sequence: TGTGCCAGCAGCCAGGATCCCAGGACAGGGTGGCAGCCCCAGCATTTT. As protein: CASSQDPRTGWQPQHF.

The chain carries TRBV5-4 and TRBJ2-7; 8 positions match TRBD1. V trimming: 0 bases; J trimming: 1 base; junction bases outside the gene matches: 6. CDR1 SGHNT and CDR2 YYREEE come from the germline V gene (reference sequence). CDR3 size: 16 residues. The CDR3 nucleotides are TGTGCCAGCAGCTTGGGGATAGGACAGGGTTCCTACGAGCAGTACTTC. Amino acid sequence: CASSLGIGQGSYEQYF. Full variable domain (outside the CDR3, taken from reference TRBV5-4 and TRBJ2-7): ETGVTQSPTHLIKTRGQQVTLRCSSQSGHNTVSWYQQALGQGPQFIFQYYREEENGRGNFPPRFSGLQFPNYSSELNVNALELDDSALYLCASSLGIGQGSYEQYFGPGTRLTVT.

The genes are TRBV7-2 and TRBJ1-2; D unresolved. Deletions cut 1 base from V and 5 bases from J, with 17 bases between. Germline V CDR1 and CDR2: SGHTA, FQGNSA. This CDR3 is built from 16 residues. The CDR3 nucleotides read TGTGCCAGCAGCTTAGAATGGGCCGGAAGGGAGTATGGCTACACCTTC. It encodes CASSLEWAGREYGYTF.

For the CDR3, the DNA is TGTGCCAGTAGTATTTCATCCTACCCGCGGGTCGAGCAGTACTTC. It specifies CASSISSYPRVEQYF. This chain uses TRBV19 with TRBJ2-7; a possible D gene is TRBD2 (5 bases). The length of the CDR3 is 15 residues. V was clipped by 3 bases and J by 6 bases, with 18 bases between them. The germline V gene has CDR1 LNHDA and CDR2 SQIVND (reference sequence).

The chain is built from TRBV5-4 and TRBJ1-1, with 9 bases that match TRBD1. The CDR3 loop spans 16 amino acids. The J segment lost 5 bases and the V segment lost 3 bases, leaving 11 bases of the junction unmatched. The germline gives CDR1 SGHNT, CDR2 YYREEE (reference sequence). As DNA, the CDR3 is TGTGCCAGCAGCTGGACGAACAGGGGGCGCGGGACTGAAGCTTTCTTT. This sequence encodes CASSWTNRGRGTEAFF.

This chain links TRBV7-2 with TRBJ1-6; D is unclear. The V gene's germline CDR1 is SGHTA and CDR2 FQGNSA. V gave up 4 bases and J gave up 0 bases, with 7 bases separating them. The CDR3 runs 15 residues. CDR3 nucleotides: TGTGCCAGCAGCTCCGCGAGCTCCTATAATTCACCCCTCCACTTT. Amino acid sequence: CASSSASSYNSPLHF.

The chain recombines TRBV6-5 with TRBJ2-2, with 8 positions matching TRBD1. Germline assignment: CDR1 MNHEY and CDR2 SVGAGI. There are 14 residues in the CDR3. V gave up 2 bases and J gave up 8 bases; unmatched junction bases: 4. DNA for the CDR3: TGTGCCAGCAGTTACGGCAGGGGGCGGGGGGAGCTGTTTTTT. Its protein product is CASSYGRGRGELFF.

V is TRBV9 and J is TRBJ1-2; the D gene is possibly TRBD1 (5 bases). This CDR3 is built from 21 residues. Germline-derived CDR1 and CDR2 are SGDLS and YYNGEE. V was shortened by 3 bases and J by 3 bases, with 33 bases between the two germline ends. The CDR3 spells CASSEPGPGLDRTRAHYGYTF. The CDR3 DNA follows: TGTGCCAGCAGCGAACCAGGGCCCGGTTTGGACCGAACCCGGGCCCACTATGGCTACACCTTC.

CDR3 amino acids: CASSLTGFYGYTF. CDR3 sequence (DNA): TGCGCCAGCAGCTTGACAGGTTTCTATGGCTACACCTTC. This chain uses TRBV5-1 with TRBJ1-2; D may be TRBD1 (5 bases). This CDR3 contains 13 residues. Germline CDR1 is SGHRS and CDR2 is YFSETQ. Trimming pared 1 base from V and 4 bases from J, leaving 8 bases between.

The CDR3 DNA follows: TGCAGCGTTGTGGCCGACAGGGCCTACGAGCAGTACTTC. Protein: CSVVADRAYEQYF. The V call is TRBV29-1, the J call TRBJ2-7; 7 bases match TRBD1. The CDR3 has 13 residues. Trimming took 4 bases from V and 2 from J; bases not matched to a gene: 5. Germline V CDR1 and CDR2: SQVTM, ANQGSEA.

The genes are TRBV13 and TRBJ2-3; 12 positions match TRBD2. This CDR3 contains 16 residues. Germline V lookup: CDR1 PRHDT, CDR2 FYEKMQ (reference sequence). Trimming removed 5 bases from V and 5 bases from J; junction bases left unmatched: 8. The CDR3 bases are TGTGCCAGCAGCCCTAGCGGGGGGGCCGGGAAAGATACGCAGTATTTT. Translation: CASSPSGGAGKDTQYF.

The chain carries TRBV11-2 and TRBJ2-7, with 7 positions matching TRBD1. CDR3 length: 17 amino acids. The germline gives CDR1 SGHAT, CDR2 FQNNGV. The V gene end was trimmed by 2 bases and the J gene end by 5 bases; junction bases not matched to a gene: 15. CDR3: CASSLRMGLTGLNEQYF. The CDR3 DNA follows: TGTGCCAGCAGCTTAAGAATGGGCCTGACAGGGCTCAACGAGCAGTACTTC.

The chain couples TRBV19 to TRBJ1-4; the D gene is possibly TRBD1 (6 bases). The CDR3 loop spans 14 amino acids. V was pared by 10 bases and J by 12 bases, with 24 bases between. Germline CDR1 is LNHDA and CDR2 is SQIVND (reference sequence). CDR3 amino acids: CATQTGFGAVELFF. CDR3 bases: TGTGCCACCCAAACAGGGTTCGGTGCGGTGGAACTGTTTTTT.

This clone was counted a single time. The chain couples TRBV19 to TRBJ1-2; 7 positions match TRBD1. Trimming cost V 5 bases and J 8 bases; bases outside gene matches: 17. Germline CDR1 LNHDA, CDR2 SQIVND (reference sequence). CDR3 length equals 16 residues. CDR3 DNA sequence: TGTGCCAGTAGTCCGAGATCGGGACAGACCCTTTTGGGCTACACCTTC. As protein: CASSPRSGQTLLGYTF.

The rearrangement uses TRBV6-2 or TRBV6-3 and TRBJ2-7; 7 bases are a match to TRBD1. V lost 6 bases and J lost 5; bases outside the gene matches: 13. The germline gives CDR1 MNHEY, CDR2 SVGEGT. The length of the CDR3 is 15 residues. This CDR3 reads CASSIISDRLDEQYF. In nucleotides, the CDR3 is TGTGCCAGCAGCATAATATCGGACAGGTTAGACGAGCAGTACTTC.

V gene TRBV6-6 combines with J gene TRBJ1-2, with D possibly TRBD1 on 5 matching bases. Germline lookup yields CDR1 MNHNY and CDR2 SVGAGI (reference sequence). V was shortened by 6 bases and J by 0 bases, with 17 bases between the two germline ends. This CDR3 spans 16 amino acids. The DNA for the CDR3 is TGTGCCAGCAGCGCAACGGGGGACGAAGCTAACTATGGCTACACCTTC. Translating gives CASSATGDEANYGYTF.

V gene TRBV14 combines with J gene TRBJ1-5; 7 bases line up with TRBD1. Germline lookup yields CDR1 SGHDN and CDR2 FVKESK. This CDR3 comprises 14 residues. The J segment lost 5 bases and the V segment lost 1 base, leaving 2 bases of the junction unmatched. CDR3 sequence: CASSQGQGDQPQHF. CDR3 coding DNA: TGTGCCAGCAGCCAAGGACAGGGCGATCAGCCCCAGCATTTT.